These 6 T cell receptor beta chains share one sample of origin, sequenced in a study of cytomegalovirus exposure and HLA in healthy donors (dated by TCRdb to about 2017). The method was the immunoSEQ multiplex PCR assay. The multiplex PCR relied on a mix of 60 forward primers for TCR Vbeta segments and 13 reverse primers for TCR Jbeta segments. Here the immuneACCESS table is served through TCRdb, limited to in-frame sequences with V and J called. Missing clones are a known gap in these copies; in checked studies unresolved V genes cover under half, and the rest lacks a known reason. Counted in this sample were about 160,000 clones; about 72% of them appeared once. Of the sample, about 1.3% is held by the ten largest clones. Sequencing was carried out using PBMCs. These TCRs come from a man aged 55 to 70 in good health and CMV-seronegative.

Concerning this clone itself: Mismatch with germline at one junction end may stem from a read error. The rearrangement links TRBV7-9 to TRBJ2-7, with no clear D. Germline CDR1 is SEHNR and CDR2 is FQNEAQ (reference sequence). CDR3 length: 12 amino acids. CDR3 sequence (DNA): TGTTCCAGCAGTCTAGATCCATACGAGCAGTACTTC. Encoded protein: CSSSLDPYEQYF.

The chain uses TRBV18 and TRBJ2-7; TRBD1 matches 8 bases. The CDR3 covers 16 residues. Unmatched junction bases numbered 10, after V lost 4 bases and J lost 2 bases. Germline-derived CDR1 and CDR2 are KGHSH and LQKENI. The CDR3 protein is CASSLPRTGYPYEQYF. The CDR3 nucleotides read TGTGCCAGCTCACTTCCCCGGACAGGGTACCCCTACGAGCAGTACTTC.

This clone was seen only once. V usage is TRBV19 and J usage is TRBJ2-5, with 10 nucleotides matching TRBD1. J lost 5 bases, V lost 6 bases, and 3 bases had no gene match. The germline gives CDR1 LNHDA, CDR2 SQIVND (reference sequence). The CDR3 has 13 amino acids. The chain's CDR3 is CASRTGGSETQYF. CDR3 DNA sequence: TGTGCCAGTAGGACAGGGGGCTCGGAGACCCAGTACTTC. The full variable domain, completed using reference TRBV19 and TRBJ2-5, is DGGITQSPKYLFRKEGQNVTLSCEQNLNHDAMYWYRQDPGQGLRLIYYSQIVNDFQKGDIAEGYSVSREKKESFPLTVTSAQKNPTAFYLCASRTGGSETQYFGPGTRLLVL.

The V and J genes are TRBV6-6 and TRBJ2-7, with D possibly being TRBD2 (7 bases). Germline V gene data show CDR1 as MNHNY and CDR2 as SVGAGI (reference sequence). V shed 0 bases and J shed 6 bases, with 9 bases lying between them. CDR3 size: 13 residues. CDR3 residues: CASSYSGGGEQYF. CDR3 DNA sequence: TGTGCCAGCAGTTACTCGGGAGGGGGCGAGCAGTACTTC.

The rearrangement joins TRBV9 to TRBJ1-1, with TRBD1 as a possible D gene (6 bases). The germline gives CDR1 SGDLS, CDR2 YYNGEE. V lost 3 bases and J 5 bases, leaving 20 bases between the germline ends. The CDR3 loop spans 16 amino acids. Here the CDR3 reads CASSASTGFGGTEAFF. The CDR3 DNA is TGTGCCAGCAGCGCATCTACAGGGTTTGGTGGAACTGAAGCTTTCTTT.

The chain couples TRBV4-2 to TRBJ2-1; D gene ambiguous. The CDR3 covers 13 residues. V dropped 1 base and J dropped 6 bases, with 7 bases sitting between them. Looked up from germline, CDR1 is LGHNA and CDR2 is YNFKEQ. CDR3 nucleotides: TGTGCCAGCAGCCAAGTTCGCGGCAATGAGCAGTTCTTC. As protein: CASSQVRGNEQFF.